This TCR beta chain was recovered during a study of blood T cell repertoires in COVID-19 (dated by TCRdb to 2018 to 2021). Describing the broader study: Samples from collaborators originated in the United States, Italy and Spain and spanned both the acute and convalescent phases of COVID-19. The material from the prospective study consisted of cDNA or gDNA derived from T cells, B-cell-depleted T cells, or PBMCs. The dataset comprised deeply sampled blood TCRbeta repertoires from subjects exposed to, actively infected with, or recovered from COVID-19. The repertoires were made available in a free public database intended to serve as a resource for research on the immune response to SARS-CoV-2. The samples were drawn from two sources: the first 160 participants of the ongoing ImmuneRACE study, and 1,254 subjects contributed by 6 global collaborators. Nearly every sample came with metadata listing a de-identified subject ID, COVID-19 status, age in years and sex. HLA class I and class II types, where available, came from metadata supplied by the sample provider rather than from assay-based typing.

Samples from volunteer blood donors who had recovered from COVID-19 were contributed by a second Seattle source. Whole blood was collected in K2EDTA tubes by collaborating institutions according to the institutions' own protocols. For TCRbeta analysis, collaborator samples were shipped as frozen whole blood, as isolated PBMCs, or as DNA extracted from either sample type. TCRbeta CDR3 regions were amplified from genomic DNA using the immunoSEQ Assay, a bias-controlled multiplex PCR. Processing in the source paper ran as follows. The number of nucleated cells in each sample was estimated from the amplification of reference gene primers within the assay. To quantify the absolute abundance of each unique TCRbeta CDR3 rearrangement, sequence reads were collapsed and filtered. For each sample, productive Simpson clonality was calculated as the square root of Simpson's diversity index over productive rearrangements. This is the immuneACCESS table as TCRdb keeps it, with only in-frame sequences that have V and J called. A part of the clones is gone; compared with another copy, unresolved V genes explain less than half, and the rest is unexplained. V, J and clone size are those of that table, while D and trimming were read from the DNA. The table for this sample lists roughly 350,000 clones; 91% of them were counted only once. The ten largest clones take up more than 3% of the sample.

Measured from the cysteine to the phenylalanine, the CDR3 is 15 residues long. The DNA shown is the 45-base CDR3, in frame from base 1. V is reduced by 2 bases and J by 2 bases, leaving a spacing of 11 bases between them. From the germline V gene, CDR1 is SGHTA and CDR2 is FQGNSA. Remarks on this clone: Its antigen is not yet known. Within one base of it there is no much larger clone, and no base qualities were kept.

The full study reports these points: Clinical and demographic metadata were provided uncurated, with the amount varying by source and participant.

Sample: peripheral blood. The sequence derives from a young woman who had recovered from COVID-19. The chain uses TRBV7-2 and TRBJ2-3; TRBD2 is a possible D gene, resting on 6 matching bases. The bases are TGTGCCAGCAGCTTAAACCTAGCGAACACAGATACGCAGTATTTT. It is translated as CASSLNLANTDTQYF.